The T cell receptor beta chain described here comes from a study of T cells after yellow fever vaccination. About the study: Libraries from low-cell-number fractions were prepared with the SMART-Seq v4 Ultra Low Input RNA kit. Study-wide findings and caveats: Detected again after the booster were most primary-vaccination clones, at 96% CD4 and 70% to 90% CD8.

Turning to this clonotype: The target antigen is unknown.

5'RACE template switching generated TCR cDNA, adding a universal primer site and UMIs. TCRdb re-called the 5' RACE reads with MiXCR, one entry per CDR3 protein. This repertoire shows just under 600,000 distinct CDR3 sequences, around an eighth found once; its top ten account for over 11%. Trimming removed 5 bases from V and 8 bases from J, with 13 bases in between. Germline loops: CDR1 MDHEN, CDR2 SYDVKM. CDR3 size: 13 residues. The specimen comprised PBMCs, sampled on the day of the yellow fever booster vaccination. This sequence originates from a man under 40 who received the YFV17D yellow fever vaccine. The V and J genes are TRBV28 and TRBJ2-4, with a tentative D call TRBD1 (6 bases). CDR3 region: CASSLQGTDIQYF. CDR3 bases: TGTGCCAGCAGTCTTCAGGGGACGGACATTCAGTACTTC.